Below, 4 T cell receptor beta chains from the same sample are listed, as sequenced in a study of blood T cell repertoires in COVID-19. Here immunoSEQ multiplex PCR was the method, and the copy in TCRdb shows in-frame clones only, minus some. The sample has 150,000 to 180,000 clones; about four fifths are singletons. The sequencing sample was made of peripheral blood. The source is a woman aged 60-75 years with acute or convalescent COVID-19.

The chain carries TRBV28 and TRBJ2-7; 7 bases map to TRBD1. CDR1 MDHEN and CDR2 SYDVKM come from the germline V gene. There are 14 residues in the CDR3. The ends lost 7 bases at V and 5 bases at J; junction bases unmatched: 11. The CDR3 bases are TGTGCCAGCACGAGACCGGGACAGTGGGACGAGCAGTACGTC. Translation: CASTRPGQWDEQYV.

About this clone itself: Sequence at one end of the junction differs from germline and may be a read error. The chain combines TRBV20-1 with TRBJ1-2; 9 bases align to TRBD1. This CDR3 is 10 amino acids long. Looked up from germline, CDR1 is DFQATT and CDR2 is SNEGSKA (reference sequence). The DNA for the CDR3 is TGCAGTGCAAGGGACAGGGAGTCAATCTTC. Amino acids: CSARDRESIF.

This clone was seen a few times. The chain has TRBV7-3 and TRBJ2-2; 7 bases fit TRBD1. Germline V lookup: CDR1 SGHTA, CDR2 FQGTGA. This CDR3 has 16 residues. Unmatched junction bases numbered 10, after V lost 5 bases and J lost 4 bases. DNA for the CDR3: TGTGCCAGCAGCCCCGTTGCCGGGACAGCCACCGGGGAGCTGTTTTTT. The encoded protein is CASSPVAGTATGELFF.

V gene TRBV6-6 combines with J gene TRBJ2-5; tentatively, D is TRBD2 (5 bases). CDR1 and CDR2 (germline): MNHNY, SVGAGI (reference sequence). The CDR3 runs to 14 residues. V lost 5 bases to trimming and J lost 2 bases, with 12 bases between them. CDR3 amino acids: CASSIASSQETQYF. The CDR3 DNA sequence: TGTGCCAGCAGTATAGCGTCCTCACAAGAGACCCAGTACTTC.